The next 21 T cell receptor beta chains were all read from a single sample in a study of blood T cell repertoires in COVID-19. Clones were sequenced by immunoSEQ multiplex PCR, and TCRdb holds only the in-frame ones, with some missing. The table lists around 150,000 clones, 87% of them singletons. Sequencing was done on a sample of peripheral blood. Source of these receptors: a woman aged 55-69 years with active or convalescent COVID-19.

This chain joins TRBV27 and TRBJ1-6, with D possibly matching TRBD1 (6 bases). CDR1 MNHEY and CDR2 SMNVEV come from the germline V gene (reference sequence). The CDR3 runs 14 residues. Trimming removed 8 bases at V and 7 bases at J, with 15 bases between. CDR3 nucleotides: TGTGCCAGCCGACCCCAGGGGCAGAATTCACCCCTCCACTTT. Its translation: CASRPQGQNSPLHF.

The V gene is TRBV3-1 (or the pseudogene TRBV3-2), the J gene TRBJ1-6; 8 bases line up with TRBD1. CDR3 length: 17 amino acids. V lost 7 bases to trimming and J lost 4 bases; unmatched junction nucleotides: 12. From germline, CDR1 is LGHDT and CDR2 YNNKEL (reference sequence). CDR3 nucleotides: TGTGCCAGCACCGCTGGACAGGGTCCTCCTTATAATTCACCCCTCCACTTT. Translating it yields CASTAGQGPPYNSPLHF.

The J gene is TRBJ2-3, the V gene TRBV30; TRBD2 aligns across 7 bases. The junction had 4 bases not matched to a gene; V was cut back by 0 bases and J by 4 bases. CDR1 and CDR2 from the germline V gene are GTSNPN and SVGIG (reference sequence). CDR3 size: 14 residues. CDR3 loop: CAWSVSGGADTQYF. The CDR3 DNA reads TGTGCCTGGAGTGTATCTGGGGGGGCAGATACGCAGTATTTT.

CDR3 sequence: CASSGPDLGDSPRDTEAFF. The CDR3 coding sequence is TGTGCCAGCAGTGGACCCGATTTGGGGGACTCACCCCGGGACACTGAAGCTTTCTTT. V and J are TRBV2 and TRBJ1-1; a possible D gene is TRBD1 (5 bases). Looked up from germline, CDR1 is SNHLY and CDR2 is FYNNEI. The CDR3 covers 19 residues. Trimming shortened V by 4 bases and J by 3 bases, and 27 bases separated the two germline ends.

The chain links TRBV4-3 to TRBJ2-5, with 7 bases lining up with TRBD2. With 4 bases clipped from V and 3 bases from J, the junction kept 8 bases outside the gene matches. The CDR3 extends over 15 amino acids. Per germline, CDR1 LGHNA and CDR2 YSLEER. Here the CDR3 DNA reads TGCGCCAGCAGCCTCTCCGGGACTACCAAAGAGACCCAGTACTTC. Translating it yields CASSLSGTTKETQYF.

As DNA, the CDR3 is TGTGCCAGCAGGGGACAGGGAAGCTATGGCTACACCTTC. Amino acid sequence: CASRGQGSYGYTF. J is TRBJ1-2 and V is TRBV28; 9 bases align to TRBD1. Germline assignment: CDR1 MDHEN and CDR2 SYDVKM. The CDR3 is made up of 13 amino acids. V lost 6 bases to trimming and J lost 4 bases; unmatched junction nucleotides: 3.

The chain joins TRBV19 to TRBJ1-2; TRBD1 is a possible D gene (6 bases). V was trimmed by 6 bases and J by 7 bases, leaving 18 bases between them. CDR1 LNHDA and CDR2 SQIVND come from the germline V gene (reference sequence). This CDR3 contains 14 residues. CDR3 DNA: TGTGCCAGTAGGGTCGTTACAGGGTATTCTGGCTACACCTTC. Amino acids: CASRVVTGYSGYTF.

V and J are TRBV5-1 and TRBJ2-5; 8 bases line up with TRBD2. The junction had 6 bases not matched to a gene; V was cut back by 0 bases and J by 2 bases. This CDR3 is 16 amino acids long. The germline V gene encodes CDR1 SGHRS and CDR2 YFSETQ. For the CDR3, the DNA is TGCGCCAGCAGCTTGGCCCCCGGGGGGGCACAAGAGACCCAGTACTTC. This translates into CASSLAPGGAQETQYF.

This rearrangement joins TRBV5-1 to TRBJ2-5; TRBD1 aligns across 8 bases. The CDR3 extends over 15 amino acids. Germline CDR1 is SGHRS and CDR2 is YFSETQ. The J segment lost 4 bases and the V segment lost 4 bases, leaving 9 bases of the junction unmatched. CDR3 in DNA: TGCGCCAGCAGCCCTGGACAGGGAATATCAGAGACCCAGTACTTC. It encodes CASSPGQGISETQYF.

The rearrangement joins TRBV20-1 to TRBJ2-3; D might be TRBD1 (5 bases). With 3 bases removed from V and 3 bases from J, the gap between germline ends came to 13 bases. The CDR3 extends over 14 amino acids. Germline-derived CDR1 and CDR2 are DFQATT and SNEGSKA (reference sequence). CDR3 amino acids: CSASWGSGTDTQYF. For the CDR3, the DNA is TGCAGTGCTAGTTGGGGCAGTGGTACAGATACGCAGTATTTT.

The table lists this clone with a few counts. The V call is TRBV9, the J call TRBJ1-5; a weak D match, TRBD1 (5 bases). Trimming removed 4 bases from V and 0 bases from J, with 8 bases in between. CDR1 and CDR2 (germline): SGDLS, YYNGEE. This CDR3 contains 14 residues. CDR3 sequence reads: CASSRRDSNQPQHF. The CDR3, as DNA: TGTGCCAGCAGCCGCAGGGATAGCAATCAGCCCCAGCATTTT.

This sequence joins TRBV29-1 and TRBJ1-2; unclear D gene. Looked up from germline, CDR1 is SQVTM and CDR2 is ANQGSEA. The ends were cut back, 0 bases at V and 7 bases at J, with 6 bases in the middle. The CDR3 length is 11 residues. CDR3 in DNA: TGCAGCGTTGAAGAAACGGTTGGCTACACCTTC. Translating gives CSVEETVGYTF.

The V gene is TRBV12-3 or TRBV12-4, the J gene TRBJ1-5; D is unclear. Trimming left V 6 bases short and J 5 bases short, with 8 bases between. The CDR3 loop spans 12 amino acids. In DNA, the CDR3 is TGTGCCAGCAGCCTGACATATCAGCCCCAGCATTTT. Translated: CASSLTYQPQHF.

This chain joins TRBV20-1 and TRBJ2-1, with D unresolved. The CDR3 sequence is 10 residues long. Trimming pared 6 bases from V and 8 bases from J, leaving 8 bases between. Germline V CDR1 and CDR2: DFQATT, SNEGSKA (reference sequence). The CDR3 spells CSAKRDEQFF. In DNA form, the CDR3 reads TGCAGTGCAAAGAGAGATGAGCAGTTCTTC.

This rearrangement joins TRBV7-2 to TRBJ2-7, with a weak D call TRBD1 (6 bases). Per germline, CDR1 SGHTA and CDR2 FQGNSA. Trimming removed 4 bases from V and 7 bases from J, with 17 bases in between. The CDR3 runs to 14 residues. CDR3: CASSSGTLLGEQYF. The CDR3 nucleotides read TGTGCCAGCAGCTCTGGGACATTATTGGGAGAGCAGTACTTC.

The chain couples TRBV6-5 to TRBJ2-1; TRBD1 matches at 10 bases. Germline V gene data show CDR1 as MNHEY and CDR2 as SVGAGI. The CDR3 loop spans 15 amino acids. V lost 6 bases to trimming and J lost 4 bases; unmatched junction nucleotides: 6. CDR3 DNA sequence: TGTGCCAGCAGGGTACCGGGACAGGGGTACAATGAGCAGTTCTTC. Translated, it gives CASRVPGQGYNEQFF.

This chain joins TRBV3-1 (or the pseudogene TRBV3-2) and TRBJ1-1; D gene ambiguous. Germline V lookup: CDR1 LGHDT, CDR2 YNNKEL (reference sequence). The CDR3 length is 12 residues. Trimming shortened V by 5 bases and J by 9 bases, and 13 bases separated the two germline ends. CDR3 loop: CASSSRSKQAFF. As DNA, the CDR3 is TGTGCCAGCAGCAGCCGTTCGAAACAAGCTTTCTTT.

This clone was recorded only once. The chain combines TRBV18 with TRBJ1-1; a possible D gene is TRBD1 (5 bases). Per the germline V gene, CDR1 is KGHSH and CDR2 is LQKENI. This CDR3 contains 14 residues. The ends were cut back, 3 bases at V and 8 bases at J, with 16 bases in the middle. The CDR3 DNA reads as TGTGCCAGCTCACCCCCAGCAAGGGGTGAGGAAGCTTTCTTT. As protein: CASSPPARGEEAFF.

This chain connects TRBV4-3 to TRBJ1-4; TRBD1 is a possible D gene (6 bases). The length of the CDR3 is 16 residues. V shed 0 bases and J shed 6 bases, with 14 bases lying between them. Germline CDR1 LGHNA, CDR2 YSLEER. CDR3 sequence (DNA): TGCGCCAGCAGCCAAGAAATCGAACAGGGTTATGAAAAACTGTTTTTT. Translating it yields CASSQEIEQGYEKLFF.

V usage is TRBV5-1 and J usage is TRBJ1-1; 9 bases match TRBD1. CDR3 size: 14 residues. Germline trimming cut 3 bases from V and 5 bases from J; bases unmatched to any gene: 5. CDR1 is SGHRS and CDR2 is YFSETQ in the germline V gene. The CDR3 bases are TGCGCCAGCAGCTCACAGGGGGCGAGAACTGAAGCTTTCTTT. Protein: CASSSQGARTEAFF.

The V and J genes are TRBV6-2 or TRBV6-3 and TRBJ1-2, with a tentative D call TRBD1 (5 bases). CDR1 and CDR2 from the germline V gene are MNHEY and SVGEGT. The CDR3 spans 14 residues. With 0 bases removed from V and 4 bases from J, the gap between germline ends came to 9 bases. The CDR3 DNA reads TGTGCCAGCAGTTACTCCACAGGAGTCTATGGCTACACCTTC. Translation: CASSYSTGVYGYTF.